Here is one T cell receptor beta chain with its context. What it binds is not known. This CDR3 is 17 amino acids long. CDR1 and CDR2 from the germline V gene are SGHTA and FQGTGA. The trim removed 2 bases at V and 3 bases at J, leaving 8 bases unmatched. The protocol was immunoSEQ multiplex PCR, while the TCRdb copy is restricted to in-frame clones and leaves out a portion. The sample records about 120,000 clones, approximately 95% being singletons. The sample belongs to a study of graft-versus-host responses after intestinal transplantation. Whole-study context: The recipients all started with anti-thymocyte globulin induction and then took tacrolimus and steroids for 2 to 4 years.

The TCR originated in a human donor who received an intestinal transplant. Sequencing used unstimulated CD8+ T cells sorted from spleen or lymph node cells, obtained before intestinal transplant. The chain joins TRBV7-3 to TRBJ2-1, with 9 nucleotides matching TRBD2. The CDR3 DNA follows: TGTGCCAGCAGCTTAGCCCCCGGGACTAGCATCTACAATGAGCAGTTCTTC. Protein sequence: CASSLAPGTSIYNEQFF. Complete variable domain (other parts from reference TRBV7-3 and TRBJ2-1): GAGVSQTPSNKVTEKGKYVELRCDPISGHTALYWYRQSLGQGPEFLIYFQGTGAADDSGLPNDRFFAVRPEGSVSTLKIQRTERGDSAVYLCASSLAPGTSIYNEQFFGPGTRLTVL.